This T cell receptor beta chain was obtained from a study of CD8+ T cells in alopecia areata. Looking at the study overall: Tofacitinib was taken orally by treated patients, and the dose was 5 to 10 mg twice daily.

The authors extracted RNA and reverse transcribed it into cDNA as the sequencing template. The method was immunoSEQ multiplex PCR; TCRdb's version includes in-frame clones alone and lacks a portion of them. The top ten hold more than 9.5% of the sample, which has approximately 150,000 clones, around 64% seen once. Lesional scalp punch biopsies and peripheral blood were collected from alopecia areata patients. V shed 2 bases and J shed 4 bases, with 21 bases lying between them. This CDR3 is built from 17 residues. CDR1 and CDR2 from the germline V gene are SGHDT and YYEEEE. Regarding the study as a whole: Resident alphabeta T cells of normal skin are also sequenced in scalp samples. Lesional scalp, especially alopecia totalis/universalis, showed higher clonality than normal scalp.

Note on this clone: Its antigen remains unidentified.

The rearrangement links TRBV5-6 to TRBJ2-5; D may be TRBD2 (6 bases). The source is a human donor with alopecia areata. Specimen: CD8+ T cells sorted from blood, collected at week 0. The CDR3 DNA sequence: TGTGCCAGCAGCTTTCTATGGACGGGGGATGTCCGAGAGACCCAGTACTTC. This codes for CASSFLWTGDVRETQYF. Variable domain in full (rest from reference TRBV5-6 and TRBJ2-5): DAGVTQSPTHLIKTRGQQVTLRCSPKSGHDTVSWYQQALGQGPQFIFQYYEEEERQRGNFPDRFSGHQFPNYSSELNVNALLLGDSALYLCASSFLWTGDVRETQYFGPGTRLLVL.